The clone carrying this T cell receptor beta chain was detected only a few times. This record belongs to a study of naive and memory T cell subsets. Both TRBC1 and TRBC2 were covered by a beta constant-region primer of two equimolar oligonucleotides. TCRdb passed the UMI-ligation and nested PCR reads through MiXCR, listing each CDR3 protein once. Seen here are some 150,000 distinct CDR3 sequences, approximately 15% observed once, and the top ten hold roughly 0.14%. Between the trimmed V and J ends, which lost 1 base and 0 bases, there was a span of 13 bases. The V gene's germline CDR1 is KGHDR and CDR2 SFDVKD. CDR3 length equals 17 residues.

Sequenced input: naive CD4+ T cells from blood. The sequence was obtained from a human donor in good health. This sequence joins TRBV24-1 and TRBJ2-3, with unresolved D. The CDR3 bases are TGTGCCACCAGTGATTTCAGAGCAGGACCAAGCACAGATACGCAGTATTTT. This codes for CATSDFRAGPSTDTQYF.